This T cell receptor beta chain was identified during a study of blood T cell repertoires in COVID-19. Study in general: Whether acute or convalescent, the COVID-19 samples came from the United States, Italy and Spain. Sources were T cells, B-cell-depleted T cells, or PBMCs; the material itself was cDNA or gDNA.

CDR3 length: 13 amino acids. CDR1 and CDR2 (germline): SGHNT, YENEEA. Authors' analysis steps: The authors estimated nucleated cell counts from reference gene primer amplification. Only in-frame clones appear in the TCRdb table, and some are missing; sequencing was by immunoSEQ multiplex PCR. The DNA gave D and trimming, while V, J and clone size come from that table. The table shows roughly 150,000 clones, with approximately 83% occurring only once. Regarding this clone: Relative to the germline gene, one junction end is altered; a read error may explain this.

The TCR sequence derives from an elderly woman with acute or convalescent COVID-19. Source material: peripheral blood. The gene calls are TRBV11-3 and TRBJ2-7; maybe TRBD2 (5 bases). The CDR3 coding sequence is TGTGCCAGCAGCTTATCGGGATCCTACGAGCAGTGCTTC. Its translation is CASSLSGSYEQCF.